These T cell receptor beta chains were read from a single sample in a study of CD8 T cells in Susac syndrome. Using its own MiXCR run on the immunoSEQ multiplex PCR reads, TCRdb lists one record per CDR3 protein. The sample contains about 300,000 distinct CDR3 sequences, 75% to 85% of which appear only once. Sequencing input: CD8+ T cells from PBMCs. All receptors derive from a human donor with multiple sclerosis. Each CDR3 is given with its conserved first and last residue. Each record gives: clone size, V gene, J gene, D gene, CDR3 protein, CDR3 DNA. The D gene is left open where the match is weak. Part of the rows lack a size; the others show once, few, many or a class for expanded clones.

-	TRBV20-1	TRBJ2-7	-	CSASGLDNYEQYF	TGCAGTGCTAGTGGCCTAGACAACTACGAGCAGTACTTC
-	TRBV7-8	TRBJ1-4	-	CASSFSTLTGTTNEKLFF	TGTGCCAGCAGCTTCTCTACCCTTACAGGGACAACTAATGAAAAACTGTTTTTT
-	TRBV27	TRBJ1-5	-	CASRQDRSSYQPQHF	TGTGCCAGCAGACAGGACCGCAGCTCTTATCAGCCCCAGCATTTT
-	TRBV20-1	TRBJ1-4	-	CSARAVKGWEKLFF	TGCAGTGCTAGAGCTGTTAAGGGTTGGGAAAAACTGTTTTTT
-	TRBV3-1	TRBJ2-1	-	CASSQDGQRDVEQFF	TGTGCCAGCAGCCAAGACGGACAGAGGGACGTTGAGCAGTTCTTC
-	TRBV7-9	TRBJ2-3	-	CASSSGRYTDTQYF	TGTGCCAGCAGCTCCGGCAGGTACACAGATACGCAGTATTTT
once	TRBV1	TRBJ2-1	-	CTSSQGCGRYNEQFF	TGCACCAGCAGCCAAGGGTGCGGGCGTTACAATGAGCAGTTCTTC
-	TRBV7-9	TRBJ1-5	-	CASSPEIGGGNQPQHF	TGTGCCAGCAGCCCAGAGATTGGCGGCGGCAATCAGCCCCAGCATTTT
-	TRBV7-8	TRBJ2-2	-	CASSGLVKNTGELFF	TGTGCCAGCAGCGGGCTGGTAAAGAACACCGGGGAGCTGTTTTTT
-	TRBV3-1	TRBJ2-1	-	CASSQEYEQFF	TGTGCCAGCAGCCAAGAATATGAGCAGTTCTTC
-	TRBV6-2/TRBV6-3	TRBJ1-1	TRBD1	CASSEDRVFSEAFF	TGTGCCAGCAGTGAGGACAGGGTTTTTTCTGAAGCTTTCTTT
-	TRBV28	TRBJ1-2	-	CASSFRGNYGYTF	TGTGCCAGCAGTTTCAGGGGTAACTATGGCTACACCTTC
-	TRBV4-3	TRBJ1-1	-	CASSHLGGGGGTEAFF	TGCGCCAGCAGCCATCTCGGAGGGGGAGGCGGCACTGAAGCTTTCTTT
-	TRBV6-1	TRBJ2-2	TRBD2	CASSISSGSSTGELFF	TGTGCCAGCAGTATTTCTAGCGGGAGTTCCACCGGGGAGCTGTTTTTT
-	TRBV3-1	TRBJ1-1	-	CASSLSGKGTEAFF	TGTGCCAGCAGCCTGTCCGGGAAGGGCACTGAAGCTTTCTTT
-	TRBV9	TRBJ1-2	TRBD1	CASSERDRPNYGYTF	TGTGCCAGCAGCGAGCGGGACAGGCCTAACTATGGCTACACCTTC
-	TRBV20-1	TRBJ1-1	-	CSARDLQMNTEAFF	TGCAGTGCTAGAGACTTACAGATGAACACTGAAGCTTTCTTT
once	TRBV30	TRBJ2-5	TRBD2	CAWTPGTSGRYGETQYF	TGTGCCTGGACTCCCGGGACTAGCGGGAGGTATGGAGAGACCCAGTACTTC
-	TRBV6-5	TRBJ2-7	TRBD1	CASTVGQGSYEQYF	TGTGCCAGCACCGTGGGACAGGGCTCCTACGAGCAGTACTTC
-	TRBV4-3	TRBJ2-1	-	CASSHPPGSSYNEQFF	TGCGCCAGCAGCCACCCCCCGGGGAGCTCCTACAATGAGCAGTTCTTC
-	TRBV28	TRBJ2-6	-	CASSLENGAGTGANVLTF	TGTGCCAGCAGTTTAGAAAACGGGGCTGGAACTGGGGCCAACGTCCTGACTTTC
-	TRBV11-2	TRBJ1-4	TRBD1	CASSLAPPGTGREKLFF	TGTGCCAGCAGCTTAGCTCCCCCCGGGACAGGGAGGGAAAAACTGTTTTTT
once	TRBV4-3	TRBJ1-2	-	CASSPRGSHYGYTF	TGCGCCAGCAGCCCCCGAGGCAGTCACTATGGCTACACCTTC
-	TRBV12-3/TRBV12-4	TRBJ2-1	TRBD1	CASRPPGQGDNEQFF	TGTGCCAGCAGGCCACCGGGACAGGGAGACAATGAGCAGTTCTTC
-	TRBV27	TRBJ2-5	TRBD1	CASSPTGGWETQYF	TGTGCCAGCAGTCCAACAGGGGGGTGGGAGACCCAGTACTTC
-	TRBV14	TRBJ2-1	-	CASSRVSYNEQFF	TGTGCCAGCAGCCGGGTGTCCTACAATGAGCAGTTCTTC
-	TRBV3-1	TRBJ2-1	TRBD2	CASSQDSSGSNFVYEQFF	TGTGCCAGCAGCCAAGATTCTAGCGGGAGTAATTTTGTGTATGAGCAGTTCTTC
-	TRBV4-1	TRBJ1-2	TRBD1	CASSQGRDSRWGYTF	TGCGCCAGCAGCCAAGGTCGGGACAGTCGATGGGGCTACACCTTC
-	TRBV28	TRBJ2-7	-	CASSLWLGTMHGYEQYF	TGTGCCAGCAGTTTATGGCTCGGGACCATGCACGGCTACGAGCAGTACTTC
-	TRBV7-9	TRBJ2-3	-	CASSLGDIHTDTQYF	TGTGCCAGCAGCTTAGGGGACATTCACACAGATACGCAGTATTTT
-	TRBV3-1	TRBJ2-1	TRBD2	CASTPLGTSGGYNEQFF	TGTGCCAGCACCCCACTGGGGACTAGCGGGGGATACAATGAGCAGTTCTTC
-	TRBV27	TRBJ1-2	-	CASSLPGTDGYTF	TGTGCCAGCAGTTTGCCGGGGACCGATGGCTACACCTTC
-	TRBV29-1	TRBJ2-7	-	CSVGLSSYEQYF	TGCAGCGTTGGGCTGAGCTCCTACGAGCAGTACTTC
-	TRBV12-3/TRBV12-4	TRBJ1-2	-	CASSFRATGAGNYGYTF	TGTGCCAGCAGTTTCAGGGCAACGGGGGCTGGGAACTATGGCTACACCTTC
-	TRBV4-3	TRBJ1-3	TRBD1	CASSQDRGPGNTIYF	TGCGCCAGCAGCCAAGATAGGGGGCCGGGAAACACCATATATTTT
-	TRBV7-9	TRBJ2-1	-	CASSQGGLGPRGEQFF	TGTGCCAGCAGCCAAGGTGGGCTAGGGCCCCGGGGTGAGCAGTTCTTC
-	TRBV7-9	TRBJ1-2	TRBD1	CASSEALGTGLDGYTF	TGTGCCAGCAGCGAGGCCCTAGGGACAGGTCTCGATGGCTACACCTTC
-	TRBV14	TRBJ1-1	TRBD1	CASSPRLDRAPDTEAFF	TGTGCCAGCAGCCCGAGGCTGGACAGGGCCCCGGACACTGAAGCTTTCTTT
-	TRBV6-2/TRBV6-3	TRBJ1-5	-	CASSPLFRDDSNQPQHF	TGTGCCAGCAGTCCCCTTTTCAGGGACGATAGCAATCAGCCCCAGCATTTT
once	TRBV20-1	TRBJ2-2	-	CSVPGEAGELFF	TGCAGTGTTCCAGGGGAGGCCGGGGAGCTGTTTTTT
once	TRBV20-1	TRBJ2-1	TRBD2	CSARGLAEVSFGNEQFF	TGCAGTGCTAGAGGACTAGCGGAGGTGAGCTTTGGCAATGAGCAGTTCTTC
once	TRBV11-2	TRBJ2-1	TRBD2	CATPRGTSGYNEQFF	TGTGCCACCCCGAGAGGGACTAGCGGGTACAATGAGCAGTTCTTC
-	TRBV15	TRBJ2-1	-	CATSFQGNEQFF	TGTGCCACCAGTTTTCAGGGTAATGAGCAGTTCTTC
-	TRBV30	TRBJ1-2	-	CAWTPGPVYGYTF	TGTGCCTGGACCCCTGGACCCGTCTATGGCTACACCTTC
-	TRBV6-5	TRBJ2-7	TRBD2	CASSYLHGSSGRAAVYEQYF	TGTGCCAGCAGTTACTTACACGGCTCTAGCGGGAGGGCTGCGGTCTACGAGCAGTACTTC
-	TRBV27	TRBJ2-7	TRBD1	CASSPDRGVYEQYF	TGTGCCAGCAGTCCCGACAGGGGGGTCTACGAGCAGTACTTC
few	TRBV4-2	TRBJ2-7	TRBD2	CASSQDQAGGPPYEQYF	TGTGCCAGCAGCCAAGATCAGGCGGGAGGGCCTCCCTACGAGCAGTACTTC
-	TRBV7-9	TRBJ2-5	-	CASSLYGNAQEAQYF	TGTGCCAGCAGCTTGTACGGGAACGCCCAAGAGGCCCAGTACTTC
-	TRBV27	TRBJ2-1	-	CASSMGYNEQFF	TGTGCCAGCAGTATGGGGTACAATGAGCAGTTCTTC
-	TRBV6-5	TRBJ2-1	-	CASSYAGLSYNEQFF	TGTGCCAGCAGTTACGCAGGTCTCTCCTACAATGAGCAGTTCTTC
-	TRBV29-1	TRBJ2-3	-	CSVCPGSSTDTQYF	TGCAGCGTTTGTCCCGGGTCAAGCACAGATACGCAGTATTTT
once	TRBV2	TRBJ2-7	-	CASSGALESYEQYF	TGTGCCAGCAGCGGGGCTTTAGAGTCCTACGAGCAGTACTTC
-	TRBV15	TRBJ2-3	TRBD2	CATSSRLAGGPSTDTQYF	TGTGCCACCAGCAGCCGACTAGCGGGAGGGCCTAGCACAGATACGCAGTATTTT
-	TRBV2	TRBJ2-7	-	CATRVHPYEQYF	TGTGCCACCCGGGTCCACCCCTACGAGCAGTACTTC